This entry concerns a single T cell receptor beta chain. This sample was taken from a study of shared clonotypes between healthy human individuals. Methods used by the authors: ImmunoSEQ yielded junction-only sequences lacking quality scores, so filtering differed. Sequencing was performed with immunoSEQ multiplex PCR; in TCRdb, only in-frame clones are kept and a portion is missing. The V and J calls and clone size are taken from that table; D and trimming were inferred from the DNA. The repertoire includes about 2 million clones, roughly 96% of them detected once, and roughly 0.13% sits in the top ten. Germline V gene data show CDR1 as SGHRS and CDR2 as YFSETQ. V lost 0 bases, J lost 4 bases, and 10 bases lay in between. The CDR3 extends over 14 amino acids.

The genes are TRBV5-1 and TRBJ1-2, with D perhaps matching TRBD1 (6 bases). The sequence came from a man aged 18 to 29 in good health. Source material: naive CD4+ T cells sorted from blood. Subset: CD45RA+ positively selected. The CDR3 DNA reads as TGCGCCAGCAGCTTGGAAGGACAGAGCTATGGCTACACCTTC. This gives the protein CASSLEGQSYGYTF.